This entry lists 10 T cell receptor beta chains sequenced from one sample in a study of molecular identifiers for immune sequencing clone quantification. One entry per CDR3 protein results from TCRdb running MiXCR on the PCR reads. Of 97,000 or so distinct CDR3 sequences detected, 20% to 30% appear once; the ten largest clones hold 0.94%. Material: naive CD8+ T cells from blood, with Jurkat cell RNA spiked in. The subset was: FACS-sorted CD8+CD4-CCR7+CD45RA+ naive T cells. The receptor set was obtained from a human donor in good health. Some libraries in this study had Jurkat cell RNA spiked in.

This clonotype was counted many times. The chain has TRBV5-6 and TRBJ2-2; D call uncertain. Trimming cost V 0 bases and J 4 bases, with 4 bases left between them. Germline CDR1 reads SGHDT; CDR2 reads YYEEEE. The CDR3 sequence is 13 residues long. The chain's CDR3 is CASSLAVTGELFF. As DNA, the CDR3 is TGTGCCAGCAGCTTGGCCGTCACCGGGGAGCTGTTTTTT.

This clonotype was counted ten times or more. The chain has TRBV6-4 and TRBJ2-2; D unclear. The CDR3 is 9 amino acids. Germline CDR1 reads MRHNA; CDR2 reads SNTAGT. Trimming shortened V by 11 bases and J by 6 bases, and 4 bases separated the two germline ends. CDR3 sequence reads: CAVAGELFF. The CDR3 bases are TGTGCCGTTGCCGGGGAGCTGTTTTTT.

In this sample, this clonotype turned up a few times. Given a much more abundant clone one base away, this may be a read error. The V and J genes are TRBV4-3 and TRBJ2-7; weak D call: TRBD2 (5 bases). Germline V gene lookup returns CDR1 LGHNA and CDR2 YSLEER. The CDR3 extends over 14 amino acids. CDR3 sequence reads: CASRQEGEGYEQYF. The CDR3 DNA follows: TGCGCCAGCCGCCAAGAGGGTGAGGGCTACGAGCAGTACTTC.

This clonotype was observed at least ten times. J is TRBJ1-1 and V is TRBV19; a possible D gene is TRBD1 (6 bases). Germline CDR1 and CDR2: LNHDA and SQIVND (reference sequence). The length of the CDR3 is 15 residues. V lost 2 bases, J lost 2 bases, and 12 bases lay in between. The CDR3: CASSITSRGNTEAFF. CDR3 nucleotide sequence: TGTGCCAGTAGTATAACGTCCAGGGGTAACACTGAAGCTTTCTTT.

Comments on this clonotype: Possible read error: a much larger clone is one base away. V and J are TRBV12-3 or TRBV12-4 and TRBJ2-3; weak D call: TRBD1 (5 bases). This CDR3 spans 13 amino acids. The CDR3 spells CASGLGVRDTQYF. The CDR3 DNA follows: TGTGCCAGCGGTTTAGGGGTACGCGATACGCAGTATTTT.

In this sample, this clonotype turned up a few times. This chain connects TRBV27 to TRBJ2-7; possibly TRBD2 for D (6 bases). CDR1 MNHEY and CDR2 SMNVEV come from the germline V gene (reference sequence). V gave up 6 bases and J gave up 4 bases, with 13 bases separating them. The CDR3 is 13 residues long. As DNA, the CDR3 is TGTGCCAGCAGGCCGAGCGGGTGGTACGAGCAGTACTTC. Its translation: CASRPSGWYEQYF.

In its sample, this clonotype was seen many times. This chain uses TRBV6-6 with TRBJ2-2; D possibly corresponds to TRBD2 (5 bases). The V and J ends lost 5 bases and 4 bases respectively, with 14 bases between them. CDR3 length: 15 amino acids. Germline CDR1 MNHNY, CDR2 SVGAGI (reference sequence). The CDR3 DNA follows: TGTGCCAGCAGTCACCTTGGAGGATTCACCGGGGAGCTGTTTTTT. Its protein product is CASSHLGGFTGELFF.

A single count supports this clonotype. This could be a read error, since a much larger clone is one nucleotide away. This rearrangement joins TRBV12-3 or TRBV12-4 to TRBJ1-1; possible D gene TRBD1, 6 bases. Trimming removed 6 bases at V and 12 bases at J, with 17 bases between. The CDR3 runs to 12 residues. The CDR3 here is CASRGGAGGSFF. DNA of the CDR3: TGTGCCAGCAGGGGGGGGGCCGGGGGGTCTTTCTTT.

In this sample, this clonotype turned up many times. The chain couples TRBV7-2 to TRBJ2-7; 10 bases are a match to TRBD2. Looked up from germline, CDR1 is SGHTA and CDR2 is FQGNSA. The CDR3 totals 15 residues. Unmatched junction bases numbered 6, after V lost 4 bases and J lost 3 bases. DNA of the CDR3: TGTGCCAGCAGCTCCACGCTAGCGGGGGACTACGAGCAGTACTTC. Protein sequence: CASSSTLAGDYEQYF.

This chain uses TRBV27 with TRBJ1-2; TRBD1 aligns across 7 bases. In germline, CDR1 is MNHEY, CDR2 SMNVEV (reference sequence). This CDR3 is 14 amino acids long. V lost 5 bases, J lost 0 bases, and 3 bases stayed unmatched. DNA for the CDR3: TGTGCCAGCAGTCCCCAGGGGGCTAACTATGGCTACACCTTC. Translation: CASSPQGANYGYTF.